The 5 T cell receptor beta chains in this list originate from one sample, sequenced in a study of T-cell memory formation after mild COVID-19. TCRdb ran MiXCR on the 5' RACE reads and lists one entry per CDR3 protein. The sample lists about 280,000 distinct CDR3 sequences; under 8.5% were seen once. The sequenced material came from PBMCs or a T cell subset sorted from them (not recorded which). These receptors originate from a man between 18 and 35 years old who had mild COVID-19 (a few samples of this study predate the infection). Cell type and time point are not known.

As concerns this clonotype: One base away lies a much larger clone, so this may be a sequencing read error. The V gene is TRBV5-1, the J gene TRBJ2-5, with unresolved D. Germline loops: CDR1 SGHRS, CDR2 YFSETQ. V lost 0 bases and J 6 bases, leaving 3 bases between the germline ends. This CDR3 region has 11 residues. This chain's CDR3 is CASSLVKTQYF. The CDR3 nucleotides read TGCGCCAGCAGCTTGGTAAAGACCCAGTACTTC.

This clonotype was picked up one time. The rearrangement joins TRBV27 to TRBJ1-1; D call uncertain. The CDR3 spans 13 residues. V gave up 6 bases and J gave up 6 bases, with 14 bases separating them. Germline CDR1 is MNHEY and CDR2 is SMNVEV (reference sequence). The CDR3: CASRPSAGAEAFF. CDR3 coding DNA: TGTGCCAGCAGACCGTCAGCCGGCGCTGAAGCTTTCTTT.

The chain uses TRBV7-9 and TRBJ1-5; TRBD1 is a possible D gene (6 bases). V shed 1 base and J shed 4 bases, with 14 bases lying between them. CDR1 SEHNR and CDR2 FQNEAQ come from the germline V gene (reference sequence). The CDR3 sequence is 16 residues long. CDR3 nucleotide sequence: TGTGCCAGCAGCTTAGAGGTGGAGGGGGGGAATCAGCCCCAGCATTTT. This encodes CASSLEVEGGNQPQHF.

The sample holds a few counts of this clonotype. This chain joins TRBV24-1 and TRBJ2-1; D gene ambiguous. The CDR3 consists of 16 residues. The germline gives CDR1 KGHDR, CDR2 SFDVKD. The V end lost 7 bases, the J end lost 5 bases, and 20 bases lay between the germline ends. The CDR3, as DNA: TGTGCCACCAGCACCCCCGCAGCTTTTAGGAACAATGAGCAGTTCTTC. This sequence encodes CATSTPAAFRNNEQFF.

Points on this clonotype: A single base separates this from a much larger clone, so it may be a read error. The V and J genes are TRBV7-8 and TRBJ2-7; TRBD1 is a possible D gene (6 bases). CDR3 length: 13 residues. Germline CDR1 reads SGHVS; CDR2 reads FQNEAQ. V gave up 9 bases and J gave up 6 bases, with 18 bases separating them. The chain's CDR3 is CARSQDTGSEQYV. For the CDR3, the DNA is TGTGCCAGAAGCCAGGACACAGGGAGCGAGCAGTACGTC.